What follows are 27 T cell receptor beta chains derived from one specimen sequenced in a study of T-cell memory formation after mild COVID-19. MiXCR was run by TCRdb on the 5' RACE reads, yielding one entry per CDR3 protein. The repertoire holds approximately 580,000 distinct CDR3 sequences, with around 20% as singletons. Source material: PBMCs or a T cell subset sorted from them (not recorded which). These receptors came from an adult woman who had mild COVID-19 (a few samples of this study predate the infection). Cell type and time point are not known.

This clonotype was seen more than once but under ten times. The V call is TRBV5-1, the J call TRBJ1-1; 12 bases are a match to TRBD1. V lost 0 bases, J lost 6 bases, and 6 bases stayed unmatched. This CDR3 contains 16 residues. Looked up from germline, CDR1 is SGHRS and CDR2 is YFSETQ. The CDR3 DNA is TGCGCCAGCAGCTTGGTGGGACAGGGGGCGCCATCTGAAGCTTTCTTT. As protein: CASSLVGQGAPSEAFF.

The chain uses TRBV5-1 and TRBJ2-1; no clear D. Looked up from germline, CDR1 is SGHRS and CDR2 is YFSETQ. V lost 0 bases, J lost 7 bases, and 8 bases lay in between. CDR3 length: 13 amino acids. CDR3 sequence: CASSLAEPNEQFF. In DNA, the CDR3 is TGCGCCAGCAGCTTGGCCGAGCCTAATGAGCAGTTCTTC. The full variable domain, in which reference TRBV5-1 and TRBJ2-1 provide the parts outside the CDR3, is KAGVTQTPRYLIKTRGQQVTLSCSPISGHRSVSWYQQTPGQGLQFLFEYFSETQRNKGNFPGRFSGRQFSNSRSEMNVSTLELGDSALYLCASSLAEPNEQFFGPGTRLTVL.

The V gene is TRBV6-2 or TRBV6-3, the J gene TRBJ2-3, with TRBD1 matching over 8 bases. Germline trimming cut 8 bases from V and 1 base from J; bases unmatched to any gene: 8. From germline, CDR1 is MNHEY and CDR2 SVGEGT. The CDR3 contains 15 residues. In DNA form, the CDR3 reads TGTGCCAGCGGGTGGTTGGACAGGGGCACAGATACGCAGTATTTT. Protein product: CASGWLDRGTDTQYF.

The chain links TRBV4-2 to TRBJ1-6; 11 bases fit TRBD1. Per the germline V gene, CDR1 is LGHNA and CDR2 is YNFKEQ. This CDR3 spans 15 amino acids. The V and J ends lost 4 bases and 10 bases, in that order; junction bases with no gene match: 6. Written as DNA, the CDR3 is TGTGCCAGCAGCCTAGGACAGGGGGCAGACTCACCCCTCCACTTT. Protein: CASSLGQGADSPLHF.

This clonotype appeared many times. Germline is not matched at one junction end, which may reflect a read error. The CDR3 region is CASSGGQGNTEAFF. The DNA for the CDR3 is TGTGCCAGCAGCGGGGGACAGGGGAACACTGAAGCTTTCTTT. The genes are TRBV5-1 and TRBJ1-1; 9 bases are a match to TRBD1. The germline gives CDR1 SGHRS, CDR2 YFSETQ. This CDR3 is built from 14 residues.

This clonotype was seen only a few times. It is likely a read error, because the conserved phenylalanine at the end of the CDR3 is missing. No DNA is shown, since the ends of the CDR3 on it are uncertain; the CDR3 is the one TCRdb lists. This chain links TRBV3-1 with TRBJ2-3; TRBD2, as called in the table, went unchecked against the DNA. The germline gives CDR1 LGHDT, CDR2 YNNKEL (reference sequence). The CDR3 has 14 amino acids, counting both end residues. The CDR3 region is CASSHHNGGVHQRG.

This clonotype was recorded a few times. The J gene is TRBJ1-1, the V gene TRBV12-3 or TRBV12-4; D not certain. This CDR3 has 11 residues. V dropped 7 bases and J dropped 4 bases, with 7 bases sitting between them. CDR3: CASISTTEAFF. The CDR3 region has the DNA TGTGCCAGCATTTCTACCACTGAAGCTTTCTTT.

This clonotype was counted a few times. The CDR3 nucleotides read TGTGCCAGCAGCTTGGGTTCAACAGGAATTCAGGGCGAGCAGTACTTC. Its protein product is CASSLGSTGIQGEQYF. The chain employs TRBV5-5 and TRBJ2-7; maybe TRBD1 (5 bases). Deletions cut 0 bases from V and 6 bases from J, with 19 bases between. The length of the CDR3 is 16 residues. CDR1 and CDR2 from the germline V gene are SGHKS and YYEKEE (reference sequence). The whole variable domain, remainder taken from reference TRBV5-5 and TRBJ2-7, is DAGVTQSPTHLIKTRGQQVTLRCSPISGHKSVSWYQQVLGQGPQFIFQYYEKEERGRGNFPDRFSARQFPNYSSELNVNALLLGDSALYLCASSLGSTGIQGEQYFGPGTRLTVT.

For the CDR3, the DNA is TGTGCCAGTAGACTGAACTACAATGAGCAGTTCTTC. This codes for CASRLNYNEQFF. The chain recombines TRBV19 with TRBJ2-1; no clear D. The V end lost 6 bases, the J end lost 3 bases, and 6 bases lay between the germline ends. Per the germline V gene, CDR1 is LNHDA and CDR2 is SQIVND (reference sequence). This CDR3 region has 12 residues.

The rearrangement links TRBV7-3 to TRBJ2-7; no reliable D call. The CDR3 covers 13 residues. Germline V gene lookup returns CDR1 SGHTA and CDR2 FQGTGA. V was shortened by 5 bases and J by 6 bases, with 14 bases between the two germline ends. The CDR3 sequence is CASSPGDPFEQYF. In DNA, the CDR3 is TGTGCCAGCAGCCCGGGCGACCCGTTCGAGCAGTACTTC. The full variable domain, its missing parts supplied by reference TRBV7-3 and TRBJ2-7, is GAGVSQTPSNKVTEKGKYVELRCDPISGHTALYWYRQSLGQGPEFLIYFQGTGAADDSGLPNDRFFAVRPEGSVSTLKIQRTERGDSAVYLCASSPGDPFEQYFGPGTRLTVT.

The chain joins TRBV6-8 to TRBJ1-5; no definite D call. From germline, CDR1 is MNHGY and CDR2 SAAAGT. This CDR3 is 14 amino acids long. The germline V and J ends were trimmed by 0 bases and 5 bases, with 8 bases remaining between them. CDR3 sequence reads: CASSYSFPDQPQHF. The CDR3 DNA reads TGTGCCAGCAGTTACTCGTTTCCAGATCAGCCCCAGCATTTT.

This clonotype turned up a few times. The chain has TRBV24-1 and TRBJ2-7; a possible D gene is TRBD2 (5 bases). The CDR3 is made up of 14 amino acids. Germline CDR1 KGHDR, CDR2 SFDVKD. Trimming took 3 bases from V and 1 from J, leaving 9 bases between them. CDR3 protein: CATSDTRGSYEQYF. CDR3 DNA sequence: TGTGCCACCAGTGATACCAGAGGGTCCTACGAGCAGTACTTC.

This clonotype was counted only a few times. This chain links TRBV5-1 with TRBJ2-1, with D possibly being TRBD1 or TRBD2 (5 bases each). This CDR3 spans 13 amino acids. With 8 bases removed from V and 12 bases from J, the gap between germline ends came to 21 bases. In germline, CDR1 is SGHRS, CDR2 YFSETQ. In DNA form, the CDR3 reads TGCGCCAGTTCGAGACTGGGGGACGGGTGGCAGTTCTTC. It specifies CASSRLGDGWQFF.

The rearrangement links TRBV6-5 to TRBJ2-1, with TRBD2 identical over 10 bases. Germline V CDR1 and CDR2: MNHEY, SVGAGI. This CDR3 has 17 residues. V gave up 1 base and J gave up 9 bases; unmatched junction bases: 12. The CDR3 sequence: CASSYYLVASGSSEQFF. DNA for the CDR3: TGTGCCAGCAGTTACTATTTAGTAGCTAGCGGGAGCAGTGAGCAGTTCTTC.

V and J are TRBV29-1 and TRBJ2-3, with D unclear. CDR3 length equals 9 residues. V was shortened by 7 bases and J by 1 base, with 0 bases between the two germline ends. Looked up from germline, CDR1 is SQVTM and CDR2 is ANQGSEA. The CDR3 DNA sequence: TGCAGCGGCACAGATACGCAGTATTTT. Translation: CSGTDTQYF.

This clonotype was counted many times. This rearrangement joins TRBV7-8 to TRBJ2-5; either TRBD1 or TRBD2 may fit D (5 bases each). With 8 bases removed from V and 3 bases from J, the gap between germline ends came to 13 bases. CDR3 length: 13 residues. Germline-derived CDR1 and CDR2 are SGHVS and FQNEAQ. Here the CDR3 DNA reads TGTGCCAGCTGGGGGTGGGGCGAAGAGACCCAGTACTTC. Translated, it gives CASWGWGEETQYF.

This clonotype was recorded many times. V gene TRBV30 combines with J gene TRBJ2-7; tentative D call: TRBD1 (6 bases). With 6 bases removed from V and 0 bases from J, the gap between germline ends came to 15 bases. Per the germline V gene, CDR1 is GTSNPN and CDR2 is SVGIG (reference sequence). The CDR3 totals 14 residues. Here the CDR3 reads CACSPTGRSYEQYF. The DNA for the CDR3 is TGTGCCTGTTCCCCGACAGGTCGCTCCTACGAGCAGTACTTC.

The CDR3 DNA is TGTGCCAGCAGCCCTAGGGGACAGGGGAGAGATGGCTACACCTTC. Translating it yields CASSPRGQGRDGYTF. The chain is built from TRBV7-2 and TRBJ1-2; TRBD1 agrees at 10 bases. Looked up from germline, CDR1 is SGHTA and CDR2 is FQGNSA. V shed 5 bases and J 6 bases; nucleotides not matched to a gene: 9. The CDR3 loop spans 15 amino acids.

This clonotype has just a few counts. The rearrangement uses TRBV9 and TRBJ2-7; 11 positions match TRBD1. Losses at the gene ends were 1 base for V and 3 bases for J; bases not matched to a gene: 3. CDR1 and CDR2 (germline): SGDLS, YYNGEE. The CDR3 runs to 15 residues. CDR3 sequence reads: CASSVTGQGVYEQYF. CDR3 nucleotide sequence: TGTGCCAGCAGCGTAACGGGACAGGGGGTCTACGAGCAGTACTTC.

This clonotype was found a few times. The chain couples TRBV7-9 to TRBJ2-3; D gene uncertain. V shed 6 bases and J shed 2 bases, with 21 bases lying between them. This CDR3 contains 17 residues. CDR1 and CDR2 from the germline V gene are SEHNR and FQNEAQ (reference sequence). CDR3 DNA: TGTGCCAGCAGACCCCTTCTTGAGCGCCGGATCACAGATACGCAGTATTTT. Translated: CASRPLLERRITDTQYF.

The genes are TRBV5-5 and TRBJ2-2; 8 nucleotides line up with TRBD1. The CDR3 spans 15 residues. J lost 3 bases, V lost 3 bases, and 4 bases had no gene match. Germline CDR1 SGHKS, CDR2 YYEKEE (reference sequence). The chain's CDR3 is CASSYGQGDTGELFF. DNA for the CDR3: TGTGCCAGCAGCTATGGACAGGGTGACACCGGGGAGCTGTTTTTT.

This clonotype has only a few counts. V gene TRBV4-3 combines with J gene TRBJ2-1, with 7 positions matching TRBD2. Germline values: CDR1 LGHNA, CDR2 YSLEER. The trim removed 3 bases at V and 3 bases at J, leaving 8 bases unmatched. This CDR3 comprises 16 residues. CDR3: CASSQDISGGYNEQFF. The CDR3 DNA reads as TGCGCCAGCAGCCAGGACATATCGGGAGGCTACAATGAGCAGTTCTTC.

This clonotype was observed a handful of times. The chain couples TRBV2 to TRBJ1-1, with D perhaps TRBD1 (5 bases). CDR1 is SNHLY and CDR2 is FYNNEI in the germline V gene. The CDR3 runs to 13 residues. V was pared by 3 bases and J by 10 bases, with 15 bases between. This chain's CDR3 is CASSDRARGGAFF. In nucleotides, the CDR3 is TGTGCCAGCAGTGACAGGGCCCGGGGGGGAGCTTTCTTT.

CDR3 DNA: TGTGCCAGCAGCTTAGAGGGTAGTTGGCTAGCTTTCGACAATGAGCAGTTCTTC. Residues: CASSLEGSWLAFDNEQFF. The gene calls are TRBV7-2 and TRBJ2-1; weak D call: TRBD2 (5 bases). This CDR3 spans 18 amino acids. Trimming pared 1 base from V and 5 bases from J, leaving 21 bases between. The germline V gene has CDR1 SGHTA and CDR2 FQGNSA.

This clonotype was picked up a small number of times. The V and J genes are TRBV12-3 or TRBV12-4 and TRBJ1-1, with D unresolved. The CDR3 covers 12 residues. V lost 6 bases, J lost 10 bases, and 15 bases lay in between. The CDR3 nucleotides are TGTGCCAGCAGCGATGAACCCCCCGGAGCTTTCTTT. Residues: CASSDEPPGAFF.

V usage is TRBV7-6 and J usage is TRBJ2-5, with D perhaps TRBD1 (6 bases). Germline values: CDR1 SGHVS, CDR2 FNYEAQ. This CDR3 has 14 amino acids. V was cut by 6 bases and J by 4 bases, with 15 bases left in between. The CDR3 bases are TGTGCCAGCAGTCTTAGGGGCAGGGGAGAGACCCAGTACTTC. Translated, it gives CASSLRGRGETQYF.

There are a few counts of this clonotype. This chain uses TRBV7-6 with TRBJ2-2; 7 nucleotides match TRBD2. V shed 4 bases and J 6 bases; nucleotides not matched to a gene: 5. Germline lookup yields CDR1 SGHVS and CDR2 FNYEAQ. This CDR3 has 14 amino acids. The CDR3, as DNA: TGTGCCAGCAGCTCGCTGGGGGGGGCCGGGGAGCTGTTTTTT. Translating gives CASSSLGGAGELFF.